The 28 T cell receptor beta chains listed next were all sequenced from one sample in a study of shared clonotypes between healthy human individuals. Only in-frame clones appear in the TCRdb table, and some are missing; sequencing was by immunoSEQ multiplex PCR. The sample includes under 2.5 million clones, about nine tenths of them seen just once. The sequencing input was naive CD4+ T cells from PBMCs. The sample's subset: CD45RA+ positively selected. Every receptor here comes from a man aged 18 to 30 in good health. Some clones in this sample may be carry-over from other donors' samples.

As regards this clone: This sample also contains other DNA sequences that code for the same CDR3. The J gene is TRBJ1-5, the V gene TRBV5-1; a possible D gene is TRBD1 (6 bases). CDR3 length: 14 residues. Deletions cut 4 bases from V and 4 bases from J, with 12 bases between. From germline, CDR1 is SGHRS and CDR2 YFSETQ. Written as DNA, the CDR3 is TGCGCCAGCAGCCCCGGACAGCCTAATCAGCCCCAGCATTTT. Amino acid sequence: CASSPGQPNQPQHF.

CDR3 nucleotide sequence: TGTGCCAGCAGCCCTAGCGGGAGGTCCTACAATGAGCAGTTCTTC. This codes for CASSPSGRSYNEQFF. This sequence joins TRBV5-8 and TRBJ2-1; the match to TRBD2 covers 11 bases. V shed 4 bases, J shed 1 base, and the junction held 1 base outside the gene matches. CDR3 size: 15 residues. Germline CDR1 SGHTS, CDR2 YDEGEE.

V gene TRBV19 combines with J gene TRBJ1-1; TRBD1 agrees at 8 bases. The CDR3 has 15 residues. Unmatched junction bases numbered 5, after V lost 4 bases and J lost 1 base. Germline V gene lookup returns CDR1 LNHDA and CDR2 SQIVND (reference sequence). The CDR3 loop reads CASSTRDRRNTEAFF. The CDR3 bases are TGTGCCAGTAGTACCCGGGACAGGAGGAACACTGAAGCTTTCTTT.

This sequence joins TRBV25-1 and TRBJ1-1, with 7 positions matching TRBD1. The length of the CDR3 is 12 residues. The ends lost 7 bases at V and 9 bases at J; junction bases unmatched: 8. The V gene's germline CDR1 is MGHDK and CDR2 SYGVNS. The CDR3 sequence: CASKDRWDQAFF. CDR3 nucleotides: TGTGCCAGCAAGGACAGGTGGGACCAAGCTTTCTTT.

The chain carries TRBV10-1 and TRBJ2-3; TRBD1 aligns across 8 bases. CDR1 is WNHNN and CDR2 is SYGVQD in the germline V gene (reference sequence). The ends lost 7 bases at V and 9 bases at J; junction bases unmatched: 12. This CDR3 is built from 14 residues. The CDR3 coding sequence is TGCGCCAGCACTCCCGGGACAGGTCGGGCGACGCAGTATTTT. Protein product: CASTPGTGRATQYF.

The chain joins TRBV30 to TRBJ2-1; D gene uncertain. Germline assignment: CDR1 GTSNPN and CDR2 SVGIG (reference sequence). Trimming removed 8 bases at V and 4 bases at J, with 15 bases between. The CDR3 runs to 13 residues. The CDR3 DNA follows: TGTGCCGGCAGAATGGTGGGATACAATGAGCAGTTCTTC. Its translation: CAGRMVGYNEQFF.

This clone was seen a handful of times. This chain links TRBV19 with TRBJ1-1; 8 bases are a match to TRBD1. V dropped 6 bases and J dropped 0; count of bases not matched to a gene: 9. CDR3 length equals 16 residues. Germline CDR1 is LNHDA and CDR2 is SQIVND (reference sequence). CDR3 residues: CASRSPPTGVNTEAFF. In DNA, the CDR3 is TGTGCCAGTAGGTCGCCCCCGACAGGGGTGAACACTGAAGCTTTCTTT.

The CDR3 loop is CASSLYGRAVGTDTQYF. For the CDR3, the DNA is TGTGCCAGCAGTTTATACGGGAGGGCCGTTGGTACAGATACGCAGTATTTT. The chain combines TRBV27 with TRBJ2-3; 8 bases map to TRBD2. Per the germline V gene, CDR1 is MNHEY and CDR2 is SMNVEV (reference sequence). Losses at the gene ends were 1 base for V and 3 bases for J; bases not matched to a gene: 9. The CDR3 is made up of 17 amino acids.

The V call is TRBV6-9, the J call TRBJ1-6; D gene unclear. CDR1 is MNHGY, CDR2 SVAAGI, per germline. This CDR3 region has 20 residues. Trimming pared 7 bases from V and 5 bases from J, leaving 30 bases between. The CDR3 region has the DNA TGTGCCAGCATAAAAAAGGGATATTGGGAGGAGGACCTAGATAATTCACCCCTCCACTTT. Translated: CASIKKGYWEEDLDNSPLHF.

The chain uses TRBV30 and TRBJ2-1, with D possibly matching TRBD2 (6 bases). Trimming stripped 5 bases from V and 3 bases from J, with 17 bases between. Germline CDR1 GTSNPN, CDR2 SVGIG (reference sequence). CDR3 size: 15 residues. As DNA, the CDR3 is TGTGCCTGGGCTTCCGGGACTCTAAGCTACAATGAGCAGTTCTTC. The encoded protein is CAWASGTLSYNEQFF.

The chain joins TRBV7-7 to TRBJ1-4; 9 bases are shared with TRBD1. The CDR3 loop spans 15 amino acids. Germline V CDR1 and CDR2: SSHAT, FNYEAQ (reference sequence). V gave up 5 bases and J gave up 6 bases; unmatched junction bases: 7. The CDR3 sequence is CASSPGQGPHEKLFF. The CDR3 DNA follows: TGTGCCAGCAGCCCCGGACAGGGGCCACATGAAAAACTGTTTTTT.

The CDR3 nucleotides read TGTGCCAGCAGTTACCAACTAGCGGGAGTGTCCAATGAGCAGTTCTTC. Translating gives CASSYQLAGVSNEQFF. V usage is TRBV6-5 and J usage is TRBJ2-1; 11 bases are shared with TRBD2. Germline CDR1 MNHEY, CDR2 SVGAGI. The CDR3 covers 16 residues. V lost 2 bases and J lost 6; bases outside the gene matches: 6.

J is TRBJ2-3 and V is TRBV6-6, with D possibly being TRBD1 or TRBD2 (7 bases each). The germline V and J ends were trimmed by 5 bases and 2 bases, with 11 bases remaining between them. CDR1 and CDR2 from the germline V gene are MNHNY and SVGAGI (reference sequence). The CDR3 totals 14 residues. Written as DNA, the CDR3 is TGTGCCAGCAGTAGCGGGACAGTCACAGATACGCAGTATTTT. This gives the protein CASSSGTVTDTQYF.

This chain uses TRBV7-9 with TRBJ2-7, with D possibly being TRBD1 or TRBD2 (6 bases each). CDR3 length equals 15 residues. The V and J ends lost 6 bases and 2 bases respectively, with 17 bases between them. CDR1 and CDR2 from the germline V gene are SEHNR and FQNEAQ (reference sequence). CDR3 region: CASRRGLGTAYEQYF. CDR3 nucleotides: TGTGCCAGCAGACGGGGGCTCGGAACCGCCTACGAGCAGTACTTC.

The chain couples TRBV5-8 to TRBJ1-2, with D perhaps matching TRBD1 (6 bases). V was shortened by 7 bases and J by 9 bases, with 16 bases between the two germline ends. The CDR3 is made up of 12 amino acids. Germline values: CDR1 SGHTS, CDR2 YDEGEE. The CDR3 loop is CASARGPRSYTF. CDR3 in DNA: TGTGCCAGCGCCAGGGGCCCCAGGAGCTACACCTTC.

In its sample, this clone was seen once. J is TRBJ2-1 and V is TRBV6-5; D possibly uses TRBD1 or TRBD2 (6 bases each). This CDR3 spans 12 amino acids. CDR1 and CDR2 from the germline V gene are MNHEY and SVGAGI. Trimming cost V 8 bases and J 9 bases, with 14 bases left between them. This CDR3 is CASRPEGGEQFF. The CDR3 DNA is TGTGCCAGCCGTCCGGAGGGGGGTGAGCAGTTCTTC.

This chain uses TRBV5-4 with TRBJ2-7, with a possible D match to TRBD1 (6 bases). The CDR3 extends over 15 amino acids. CDR1 SGHNT and CDR2 YYREEE come from the germline V gene (reference sequence). V was trimmed by 1 base and J by 3 bases, leaving 14 bases between them. The chain's CDR3 is CASSLRPGEIYEQYF. As DNA, the CDR3 is TGTGCCAGCAGCTTGCGCCCAGGGGAGATCTACGAGCAGTACTTC.

This clone was observed a single time. The V gene is TRBV19, the J gene TRBJ2-7; D may be TRBD1 (5 bases). The CDR3 contains 15 residues. The germline V gene encodes CDR1 LNHDA and CDR2 SQIVND (reference sequence). Trimming took 9 bases from V and 0 from J, leaving 18 bases between them. CDR3 sequence: CASAVQGYSSYEQYF. For the CDR3, the DNA is TGTGCCAGCGCCGTCCAGGGTTATAGCTCCTACGAGCAGTACTTC.

This clone was recorded a few times. This rearrangement joins TRBV7-3 to TRBJ2-2, with TRBD2 as a possible D gene (5 bases). Germline CDR1 and CDR2: SGHTA and FQGTGA. Trimming left V 0 bases short and J 0 bases short, with 5 bases between. The CDR3 loop spans 15 amino acids. The CDR3 loop reads CASSLTGTNTGELFF. The CDR3 nucleotides read TGTGCCAGCAGCTTAACCGGGACGAACACCGGGGAGCTGTTTTTT. The whole variable domain, filled in from reference TRBV7-3 and TRBJ2-2, reads GAGVSQTPSNKVTEKGKYVELRCDPISGHTALYWYRQSLGQGPEFLIYFQGTGAADDSGLPNDRFFAVRPEGSVSTLKIQRTERGDSAVYLCASSLTGTNTGELFFGEGSRLTVL.

The rearrangement links TRBV5-1 to TRBJ1-5, with D unresolved. Germline V CDR1 and CDR2: SGHRS, YFSETQ. The V and J ends lost 0 bases and 8 bases respectively, with 15 bases between them. The CDR3 sequence is 15 residues long. The CDR3 loop reads CASSLGAAGDEPQHF. CDR3 nucleotides: TGCGCCAGCAGCTTGGGGGCTGCTGGGGATGAGCCCCAGCATTTT.

J is TRBJ1-4 and V is TRBV29-1; D remains ambiguous. Looked up from germline, CDR1 is SQVTM and CDR2 is ANQGSEA. The CDR3 sequence is 13 residues long. Trimming shortened V by 7 bases and J by 3 bases, and 12 bases separated the two germline ends. CDR3 region: CSALDGSNEKLFF. The CDR3 DNA reads TGCAGCGCCCTAGACGGATCTAATGAAAAACTGTTTTTT.

This sequence joins TRBV4-3 and TRBJ2-1; 8 bases line up with TRBD1. Trimming removed 4 bases from V and 7 bases from J; junction bases left unmatched: 3. The CDR3 is 13 amino acids. Germline lookup yields CDR1 LGHNA and CDR2 YSLEER. The CDR3 DNA reads TGCGCCAGCAGCCGCCGGACAGGGAATGAGCAGTTCTTC. Its protein product is CASSRRTGNEQFF.

This sequence joins TRBV9 and TRBJ2-5; the D is unclear. Between the trimmed V and J ends, which lost 1 base and 1 base, there was a span of 11 bases. This CDR3 comprises 15 residues. Looked up from germline, CDR1 is SGDLS and CDR2 is YYNGEE. This chain's CDR3 is CASSVSPSPQETQYF. CDR3 nucleotide sequence: TGTGCCAGCAGCGTATCCCCTTCACCCCAAGAGACCCAGTACTTC. Complete variable domain (other parts from reference TRBV9 and TRBJ2-5): DSGVTQTPKHLITATGQRVTLRCSPRSGDLSVYWYQQSLDQGLQFLIQYYNGEERAKGNILERFSAQQFPDLHSELNLSSLELGDSALYFCASSVSPSPQETQYFGPGTRLLVL.

The V and J genes are TRBV7-2 and TRBJ2-7; 11 bases align to TRBD2. This CDR3 is built from 16 residues. Germline loops: CDR1 SGHTA, CDR2 FQGNSA. Losses at the gene ends were 5 bases for V and 7 bases for J; bases not matched to a gene: 13. DNA for the CDR3: TGTGCCAGCAGCCTTGTCCTGGGACTAGCGGTTCGGGAGCAGTACTTC. It is translated as CASSLVLGLAVREQYF. The complete variable domain, with remaining parts taken from reference TRBV7-2 and TRBJ2-7, reads GAGVSQSPSNKVTEKGKDVELRCDPISGHTALYWYRQSLGQGLEFLIYFQGNSAPDKSGLPSDRFSAERTGGSVSTLTIQRTQQEDSAVYLCASSLVLGLAVREQYFGPGTRLTVT.

Notes on this clone: The missing conserved phenylalanine or tryptophan at the end of this CDR3 makes a read error likely. No DNA is shown, since the ends of the CDR3 on it are uncertain; the CDR3 is the one TCRdb lists. The chain carries TRBV30 and TRBJ1-1. CDR1 and CDR2 (germline): GTSNPN, SVGIG (reference sequence). The CDR3 has 13 amino acids, counting both end residues. The CDR3 loop is CAWSAKRWHRGAS.

This clone showed up just once. The chain couples TRBV28 to TRBJ1-6, with D hard to call. Trimming removed 2 bases at V and 14 bases at J, with 19 bases between. This CDR3 comprises 15 residues. The V gene's germline CDR1 is MDHEN and CDR2 SYDVKM. CDR3 nucleotide sequence: TGTGCCAGCAGTTTAGGCCCGGGCGGGGTAAGATCCCTCCACTTT. Its translation: CASSLGPGGVRSLHF.

In regard to this clone: Additional DNA sequences in this sample encode the identical CDR3. The chain recombines TRBV30 with TRBJ1-6; D is ambiguous. The CDR3 has 13 amino acids. Germline lookup yields CDR1 GTSNPN and CDR2 SVGIG (reference sequence). Trimming took off 0 bases at V and 7 bases at J, with 7 bases between the two ends. The CDR3 protein is CAWSVIGNSPLHF. The CDR3, as DNA: TGTGCCTGGAGTGTAATTGGGAATTCACCCCTCCACTTT. The full variable domain, completed using reference TRBV30 and TRBJ1-6, is SQTIHQWPATLVQPVGSPLSLECTVEGTSNPNLYWYRQAAGRGLQLLFYSVGIGQISSEVPQNLSASRPQDRQFILSSKKLLLSDSGFYLCAWSVIGNSPLHFGNGTRLTVT.

V and J are TRBV11-2 and TRBJ2-7, with 9 bases matching TRBD2. Germline trimming cut 3 bases from V and 1 base from J; bases unmatched to any gene: 4. Germline CDR1 and CDR2: SGHAT and FQNNGV. This CDR3 is built from 15 residues. CDR3 residues: CASSFVSGRSYEQYF. CDR3 DNA: TGTGCCAGCAGCTTTGTTAGCGGGAGATCCTACGAGCAGTACTTC.